Presented here are 26 T cell receptor beta chains from one specimen sequenced in a study of blood T cell repertoires in COVID-19. The method was immunoSEQ multiplex PCR; TCRdb's version includes in-frame clones alone and lacks a portion of them. The data show 380,000 or so clones, around 88% seen once. The sequenced sample was peripheral blood. The receptor set was obtained from a woman in her sixties or seventies with COVID-19, enrolled during active disease.

This chain uses TRBV6-2 or TRBV6-3 with TRBJ2-1; 7 nucleotides agree with TRBD1. Per the germline V gene, CDR1 is MNHEY and CDR2 is SVGEGT. The J segment lost 9 bases and the V segment lost 5 bases, leaving 7 bases of the junction unmatched. This CDR3 has 13 amino acids. The CDR3 loop reads CASSTIPGGEQFF. The CDR3 DNA reads TGTGCCAGCAGTACTATCCCAGGGGGTGAGCAGTTCTTC.

This clone was seen a few times. The V call is TRBV5-8, the J call TRBJ1-2, with a possible D match to TRBD1 (5 bases). Germline lookup yields CDR1 SGHTS and CDR2 YDEGEE. Trimming took 0 bases from V and 2 from J, leaving 11 bases between them. This CDR3 has 15 amino acids. CDR3 in amino acids: CASSLALGGNYGYTF. CDR3 in DNA: TGTGCCAGCAGCTTGGCGCTCGGGGGGAACTATGGCTACACCTTC.

The chain uses TRBV11-2 and TRBJ2-4; TRBD1 agrees at 9 bases. J was trimmed by 10 bases and V by 5 bases; bases with no gene match: 6. The CDR3 contains 13 residues. The germline V gene has CDR1 SGHAT and CDR2 FQNNGV. The CDR3 nucleotides are TGTGCCAGCAGCCCCGGACAGGGGCGGATTCAGTACTTC. Residues: CASSPGQGRIQYF.

As to this clone: The sample contains more than one DNA sequence encoding this CDR3. The chain joins TRBV7-9 to TRBJ2-5; D possibly corresponds to TRBD1 (6 bases). The V and J ends lost 3 bases and 4 bases respectively, with 15 bases between them. This CDR3 is 15 amino acids long. Germline V gene lookup returns CDR1 SEHNR and CDR2 FQNEAQ (reference sequence). The CDR3 DNA reads TGTGCCAGCAGCTTGAACAGGGCCGGGGTAGAGACCCAGTACTTC. Its translation is CASSLNRAGVETQYF. Looking up the rest from reference TRBV7-9 and TRBJ2-5 gives the full variable domain: DTGVSQNPRHKITKRGQNVTFRCDPISEHNRLYWYRQTLGQGPEFLTYFQNEAQLEKSRLLSDRFSAERPKGSFSTLEIQRTEQGDSAMYLCASSLNRAGVETQYFGPGTRLLVL.

The V gene is TRBV11-1, the J gene TRBJ1-1; 7 bases fit TRBD1. V trimming: 4 bases; J trimming: 6 bases; junction bases outside the gene matches: 2. In germline, CDR1 is SGHAT, CDR2 FQDESV (reference sequence). The length of the CDR3 is 12 residues. CDR3 amino acids: CASSSGQAEAFF. The CDR3 region has the DNA TGTGCCAGCAGCTCAGGACAGGCTGAAGCTTTCTTT.

This chain connects TRBV6-5 to TRBJ1-4; TRBD1 might be the D (5 bases). CDR1 MNHEY and CDR2 SVGAGI come from the germline V gene. V lost 0 bases to trimming and J lost 8 bases, with 13 bases between them. The CDR3 sequence is 15 residues long. The CDR3: CASSYSNSGGEKLFF. CDR3 coding DNA: TGTGCCAGCAGTTACTCGAACTCGGGGGGGGAAAAACTGTTTTTT.

The gene calls are TRBV5-1 and TRBJ1-6; no definite D call. CDR1 and CDR2 from the germline V gene are SGHRS and YFSETQ. The V end was cut by 1 base, the J end by 10 bases, with 12 bases between. The CDR3 consists of 14 residues. The CDR3 sequence: CASSLKQTGSPLHF. The CDR3 bases are TGCGCCAGCAGCTTGAAACAGACGGGGTCACCCCTCCACTTT.

This chain links TRBV12-3 or TRBV12-4 with TRBJ2-7; 8 nucleotides align to TRBD2. V lost 7 bases, J lost 6 bases, and 5 bases stayed unmatched. The CDR3 consists of 12 residues. CDR3 loop: CASTSGGVEQYF. Written as DNA, the CDR3 is TGTGCCAGCACGAGCGGGGGCGTCGAGCAGTACTTC.

This chain connects TRBV3-1 (or the pseudogene TRBV3-2) to TRBJ1-2; TRBD1 matches 9 bases. The CDR3 extends over 16 amino acids. Unmatched junction bases numbered 10, after V lost 2 bases and J lost 6 bases. Germline V gene data show CDR1 as LGHDT and CDR2 as YNNKEL (reference sequence). The DNA for the CDR3 is TGTGCCAGCAGCCAAAATTTGGACAGGGGAGGCGATGGCTACACCTTC. Protein sequence: CASSQNLDRGGDGYTF.

V gene TRBV10-3 combines with J gene TRBJ1-4, with D unclear. CDR3 size: 15 residues. CDR1 ENHRY and CDR2 SYGVKD come from the germline V gene. The V gene lost 5 bases and the J gene lost 4 bases, with 14 bases spanning the gap. CDR3 nucleotide sequence: TGTGCCATCAGTACCGGGGAGTACGGTAATGAAAAACTGTTTTTT. Amino acids: CAISTGEYGNEKLFF.

This sequence joins TRBV29-1 and TRBJ1-2; no clear D. Germline CDR1 SQVTM, CDR2 ANQGSEA. This CDR3 has 15 amino acids. The ends were cut back, 0 bases at V and 3 bases at J, with 14 bases in the middle. This chain's CDR3 is CSVEDGRDVHYGYTF. The CDR3 coding sequence is TGCAGCGTTGAAGATGGGCGGGATGTCCACTATGGCTACACCTTC.

CDR3 loop: CASSQAGGKDTEAFF. The DNA for the CDR3 is TGTGCCAGCAGCCAAGCAGGGGGCAAGGACACTGAAGCTTTCTTT. This chain connects TRBV3-1 (or the pseudogene TRBV3-2) to TRBJ1-1; 8 bases match TRBD1. J gave up 3 bases and V 1 base, and 4 bases lay outside the gene matches. The CDR3 runs to 15 residues. Germline V gene sequence: CDR1 LGHDT, CDR2 YNNKEL (reference sequence).

J is TRBJ1-3 and V is TRBV30, with TRBD1 matching over 7 bases. Germline V gene lookup returns CDR1 GTSNPN and CDR2 SVGIG (reference sequence). CDR3 length: 15 amino acids. V lost 2 bases, J lost 3 bases, and 7 bases stayed unmatched. DNA of the CDR3: TGTGCCTGGAGTTATTCCGGGACAGTTGGAAACACCATATATTTT. The encoded protein is CAWSYSGTVGNTIYF.

This clone was seen a handful of times. The CDR3 loop reads CASSREGHSNQPQHF. CDR3 DNA: TGTGCCAGCAGTCGGGAGGGACATAGCAATCAGCCCCAGCATTTT. The V gene is TRBV2, the J gene TRBJ1-5; TRBD1 is a possible D gene (6 bases). CDR3 length equals 15 residues. Between the trimmed V and J ends, which lost 5 bases and 0 bases, there was a span of 11 bases. The germline gives CDR1 SNHLY, CDR2 FYNNEI.

V gene TRBV6-5 combines with J gene TRBJ1-5; the D gene is possibly TRBD1 (5 bases). The CDR3 length is 15 residues. Germline V CDR1 and CDR2: MNHEY, SVGAGI. V shed 2 bases and J shed 4 bases, with 12 bases lying between them. The CDR3 protein is CASSYGRASNQPQHF. In DNA form, the CDR3 reads TGTGCCAGCAGTTACGGCAGGGCCTCTAATCAGCCCCAGCATTTT.

This clone was recorded only once. V and J are TRBV11-2 and TRBJ1-2; D not resolved. CDR3 length equals 14 residues. In germline, CDR1 is SGHAT, CDR2 FQNNGV. Trimming took 1 base from V and 4 from J, leaving 10 bases between them. The CDR3 sequence: CASSLASRSYGYTF. The CDR3 DNA follows: TGTGCCAGCAGCTTAGCTAGTCGGTCCTATGGCTACACCTTC. Drawing the rest from reference TRBV11-2 and TRBJ1-2, the complete variable domain is EAGVAQSPRYKIIEKRQSVAFWCNPISGHATLYWYQQILGQGPKLLIQFQNNGVVDDSQLPKDRFSAERLKGVDSTLKIQPAKLEDSAVYLCASSLASRSYGYTFGSGTRLTVV.

V and J are TRBV11-3 and TRBJ2-7, with TRBD1 identical over 7 bases. With V trimmed by 0 bases and J by 1 base, 9 bases remained unmatched. CDR1 is SGHNT and CDR2 is YENEEA in the germline V gene. The CDR3 has 17 residues. DNA of the CDR3: TGTGCCAGCAGCTTAGATCTCAGACAGGGCCTATCCTACGAGCAGTACTTC. Protein product: CASSLDLRQGLSYEQYF.

This chain joins TRBV3-1 (or the pseudogene TRBV3-2) and TRBJ2-1, with D possibly being TRBD2 (5 bases). The CDR3 is 14 amino acids. Germline V CDR1 and CDR2: LGHDT, YNNKEL (reference sequence). V dropped 4 bases and J dropped 7 bases, with 14 bases sitting between them. In DNA form, the CDR3 reads TGTGCCAGCAGCCTGTGGGAGATTGGGAATGAGCAGTTCTTC. It translates to CASSLWEIGNEQFF.

V gene TRBV9 combines with J gene TRBJ2-3, with TRBD1 as a possible D gene (6 bases). The V and J ends lost 3 bases and 5 bases respectively, with 16 bases between them. CDR1 SGDLS and CDR2 YYNGEE come from the germline V gene. This CDR3 region has 15 residues. CDR3: CASSDRQVARDTQYF. CDR3 nucleotide sequence: TGTGCCAGCAGCGACAGACAGGTGGCGCGAGATACGCAGTATTTT.

The rearrangement uses TRBV30 and TRBJ2-7, with D possibly matching TRBD2 (6 bases). The length of the CDR3 is 14 residues. Germline CDR1 GTSNPN, CDR2 SVGIG (reference sequence). Trimming removed 1 base from V and 2 bases from J, with 12 bases in between. CDR3 DNA sequence: TGTGCCTGGAGTGATTCGGGGGAAGCCTACGAGCAGTACTTC. Amino acid sequence: CAWSDSGEAYEQYF.

The V call is TRBV19, the J call TRBJ2-1; D is perhaps TRBD2 (5 bases). The CDR3 totals 15 residues. The V gene lost 7 bases and the J gene lost 0 bases, with 13 bases spanning the gap. The germline V gene encodes CDR1 LNHDA and CDR2 SQIVND (reference sequence). The CDR3 coding sequence is TGTGCCAGTACCACGAAGCGGTTCTCCTACAATGAGCAGTTCTTC. Residues: CASTTKRFSYNEQFF.

V usage is TRBV19 and J usage is TRBJ1-2; unclear D gene. Trimming shortened V by 6 bases and J by 2 bases, and 16 bases separated the two germline ends. CDR3 length: 15 residues. Germline-derived CDR1 and CDR2 are LNHDA and SQIVND (reference sequence). DNA of the CDR3: TGTGCCAGTAGCAAGGGAGCCTCTGCAAACTATGGCTACACCTTC. This gives the protein CASSKGASANYGYTF.

The chain joins TRBV7-2 to TRBJ2-3; possible D gene TRBD1, 6 bases. The CDR3 length is 15 residues. V lost 5 bases and J lost 2, with 14 bases in between. Germline values: CDR1 SGHTA, CDR2 FQGNSA. The CDR3 spells CASSDRDTATDTQYF. The DNA of the CDR3 is TGTGCCAGCAGCGACCGGGACACTGCCACAGATACGCAGTATTTT.

The CDR3 is CASSYSAEGLELFF. CDR3 nucleotide sequence: TGTGCCAGCAGTTACAGCGCGGAAGGCCTTGAACTGTTTTTT. This rearrangement joins TRBV6-2 or TRBV6-3 to TRBJ1-4; D gene unclear. Germline V gene data show CDR1 as MNHEY and CDR2 as SVGEGT. Trimming pared 2 bases from V and 12 bases from J, leaving 16 bases between. This CDR3 contains 14 residues.

The chain combines TRBV21-1 with TRBJ2-7; the D call TRBD1 from the table was never checked on the DNA. TRBV21-1 is deemed a pseudogene. The CDR3 consists of 15 residues. The CDR3: CASSTTDRLNYEQYF. CDR3 nucleotide sequence: TGTGCCAGCAGCACGACGGACAGGTTAAACTACGAGCAGTACTTC.

The chain employs TRBV2 and TRBJ2-5; TRBD2 matches 10 bases. Germline V gives CDR1 SNHLY, CDR2 FYNNEI. Germline trimming cut 3 bases from V and 2 bases from J; bases unmatched to any gene: 9. This CDR3 region has 17 residues. The CDR3 DNA reads TGTGCCAGCAGTGAGGTGGCTAGCGGGGGCCTACAAGAGACCCAGTACTTC. It specifies CASSEVASGGLQETQYF.